This T cell receptor beta chain was found in a study of blood T cell repertoires in COVID-19. Study details: Researchers got acute and convalescent COVID-19 samples from the United States, Italy and Spain. Sample material is recorded as cDNA or gDNA derived from T cells, B-cell-depleted T cells, or PBMCs.

In the original processing: Reference gene primer amplification yielded estimated nucleated cell counts. Profiling relied on immunoSEQ multiplex PCR, and the TCRdb table lists in-frame clones only, not all of them. Clonal size and the V and J genes are those of that table, whereas D and trimming came from the DNA. The sample lists 100,000 or so clones, around 83% seen once, with 15% in the top ten. Sequenced sample: peripheral blood. This TCR was recovered from a woman of 80 years or more with acute or convalescent COVID-19.

The CDR3 DNA is TGTGCCAGCTCACCAGGGCAGGGGGGAGAGACCCAGTACTTC. Its protein is CASSPGQGGETQYF. The chain couples TRBV18 to TRBJ2-5; maybe TRBD1 (7 bases). The CDR3 spans 14 residues. Germline values: CDR1 KGHSH, CDR2 LQKENI. V gave up 2 bases and J gave up 4 bases, with 11 bases separating them.